This paragraph reports one T cell receptor (beta chain). Its antigen is not known. This sample is drawn from a study of cytomegalovirus exposure and HLA in healthy donors. Donors came from a validation cohort of over a hundred subjects, distinct from the first 666-subject cohort. Study-level findings and limits: The listing of 150 to 200 TCR beta chains classed them as cytomegalovirus-associated. TCR sequences were mostly rare, though some public TCRs occurred in many donors.

Germline-derived CDR1 and CDR2 are LNHDA and SQIVND (reference sequence). V trimming: 6 bases; J trimming: 4 bases; junction bases outside the gene matches: 15. The CDR3 has 16 amino acids. Libraries were prepared by immunoSEQ multiplex PCR; TCRdb keeps only in-frame clonotypes and omits some of them. This repertoire shows around 300,000 clones, approximately 83% found once; its top ten account for 1%. Sample: PBMCs. The source of this sequence is a woman aged 18-29 years in good health and CMV-seronegative. This chain joins TRBV19 and TRBJ2-7, with TRBD1 matching 7 bases. The DNA for the CDR3 is TGTGCCAGTAGGGTAGACTACCGGGACAGCCCATACGAGCAGTACTTC. Encoded protein: CASRVDYRDSPYEQYF. Full variable domain (outside the CDR3, taken from reference TRBV19 and TRBJ2-7): DGGITQSPKYLFRKEGQNVTLSCEQNLNHDAMYWYRQDPGQGLRLIYYSQIVNDFQKGDIAEGYSVSREKKESFPLTVTSAQKNPTAFYLCASRVDYRDSPYEQYFGPGTRLTVT.